This TCR beta chain was observed in a study of T-cell reconstitution after alpha-beta-depleted transplantation in children. The CDR3 consists of 16 residues. CDR1 is MNHEY and CDR2 is SVGAGI in the germline V gene. The V end was cut by 4 bases, the J end by 1 base, with 11 bases between. Unique molecular identifiers were incorporated during preparation of the TCRbeta library. TCRdb re-derived calls from the PCR reads in MiXCR, one entry per CDR3 protein. The sample carries around 240,000 distinct CDR3 sequences, 9.7% recorded once. This clonotype was observed at least ten times. This receptor was obtained from a human donor who donated a stem cell graft to a child with SCID. This rearrangement joins TRBV6-5 to TRBJ2-6; D call uncertain. This sample comprised PBMCs from the stem cell graft donor, obtained from the stem cell graft. The CDR3 loop is CASSWGWGSGANVLTF. Written as DNA, the CDR3 is TGTGCCAGCAGTTGGGGATGGGGATCTGGGGCCAACGTCCTGACTTTC.